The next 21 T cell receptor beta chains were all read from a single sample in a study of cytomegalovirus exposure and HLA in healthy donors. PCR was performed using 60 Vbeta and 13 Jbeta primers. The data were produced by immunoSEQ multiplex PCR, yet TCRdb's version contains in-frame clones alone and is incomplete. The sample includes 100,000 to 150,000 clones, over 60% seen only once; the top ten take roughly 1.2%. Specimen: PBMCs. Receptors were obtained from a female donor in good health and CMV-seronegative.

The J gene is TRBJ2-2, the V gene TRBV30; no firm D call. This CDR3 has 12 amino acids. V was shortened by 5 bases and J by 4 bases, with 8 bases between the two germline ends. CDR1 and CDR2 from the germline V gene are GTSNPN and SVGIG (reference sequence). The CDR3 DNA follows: TGTGCCTGGTCTTATGTCACCGGGGAGCTGTTTTTT. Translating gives CAWSYVTGELFF.

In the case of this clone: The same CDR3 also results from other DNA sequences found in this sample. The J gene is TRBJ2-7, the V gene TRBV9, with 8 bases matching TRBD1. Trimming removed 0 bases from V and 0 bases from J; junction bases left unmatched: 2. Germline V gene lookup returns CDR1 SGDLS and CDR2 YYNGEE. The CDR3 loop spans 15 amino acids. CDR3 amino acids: CASSVAGGSSYEQYF. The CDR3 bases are TGTGCCAGCAGCGTAGCAGGGGGCAGCTCCTACGAGCAGTACTTC. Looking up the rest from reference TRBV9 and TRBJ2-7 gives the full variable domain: DSGVTQTPKHLITATGQRVTLRCSPRSGDLSVYWYQQSLDQGLQFLIQYYNGEERAKGNILERFSAQQFPDLHSELNLSSLELGDSALYFCASSVAGGSSYEQYFGPGTRLTVT.

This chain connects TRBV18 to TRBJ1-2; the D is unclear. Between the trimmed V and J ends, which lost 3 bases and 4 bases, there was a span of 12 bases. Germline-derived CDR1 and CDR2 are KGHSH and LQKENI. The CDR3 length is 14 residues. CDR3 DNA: TGTGCCAGCTCACCCGTCGAGGGAATCTATGGCTACACCTTC. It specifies CASSPVEGIYGYTF.

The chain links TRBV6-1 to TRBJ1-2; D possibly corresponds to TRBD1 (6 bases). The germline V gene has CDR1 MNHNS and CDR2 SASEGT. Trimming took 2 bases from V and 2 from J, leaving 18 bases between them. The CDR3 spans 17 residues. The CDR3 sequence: CASSELRGRGGNYGYTF. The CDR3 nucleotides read TGTGCCAGCAGTGAACTGCGCGGTCGCGGGGGCAACTATGGCTACACCTTC.

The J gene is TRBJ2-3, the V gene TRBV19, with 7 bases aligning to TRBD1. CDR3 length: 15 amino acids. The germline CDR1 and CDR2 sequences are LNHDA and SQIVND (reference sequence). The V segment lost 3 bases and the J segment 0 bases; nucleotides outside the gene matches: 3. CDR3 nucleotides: TGTGCCAGTAGTATCGGGACAGTAAGCACAGATACGCAGTATTTT. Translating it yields CASSIGTVSTDTQYF.

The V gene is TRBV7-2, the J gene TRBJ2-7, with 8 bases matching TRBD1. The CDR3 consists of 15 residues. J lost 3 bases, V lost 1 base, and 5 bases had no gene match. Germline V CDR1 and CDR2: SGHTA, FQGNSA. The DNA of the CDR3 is TGTGCCAGCAGCTTAGGAAGGACAGGGCTCTACGAGCAGTACTTC. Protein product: CASSLGRTGLYEQYF.

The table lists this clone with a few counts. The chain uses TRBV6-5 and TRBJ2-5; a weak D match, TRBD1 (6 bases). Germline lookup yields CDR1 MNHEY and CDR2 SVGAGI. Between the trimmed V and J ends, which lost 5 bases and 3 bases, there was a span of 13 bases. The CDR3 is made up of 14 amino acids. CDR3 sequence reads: CASSVGTSKETQYF. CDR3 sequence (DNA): TGTGCCAGCAGTGTTGGGACAAGCAAAGAGACCCAGTACTTC.

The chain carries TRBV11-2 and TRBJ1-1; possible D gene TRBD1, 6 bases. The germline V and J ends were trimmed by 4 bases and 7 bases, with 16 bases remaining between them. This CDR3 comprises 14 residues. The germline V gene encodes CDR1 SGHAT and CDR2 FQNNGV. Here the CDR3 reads CASSSRAEGGEAFF. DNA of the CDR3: TGTGCCAGCAGCTCCCGGGCAGAAGGGGGTGAAGCTTTCTTT.

CDR3 region: CASSLFGGFANSPLHF. CDR3 coding DNA: TGTGCCAGCAGCTTGTTTGGAGGTTTCGCTAATTCACCCCTCCACTTT. The genes are TRBV5-8 and TRBJ1-6; D is unclear. CDR3 length equals 16 residues. Germline loops: CDR1 SGHTS, CDR2 YDEGEE. V was pared by 1 base and J by 6 bases, with 14 bases between.

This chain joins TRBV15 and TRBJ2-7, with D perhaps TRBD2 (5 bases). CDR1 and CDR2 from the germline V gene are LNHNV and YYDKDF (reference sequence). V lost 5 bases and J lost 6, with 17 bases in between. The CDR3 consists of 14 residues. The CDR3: CATSVRTATSEQYF. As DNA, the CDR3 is TGTGCCACCAGCGTCCGGACTGCCACTAGCGAGCAGTACTTC.

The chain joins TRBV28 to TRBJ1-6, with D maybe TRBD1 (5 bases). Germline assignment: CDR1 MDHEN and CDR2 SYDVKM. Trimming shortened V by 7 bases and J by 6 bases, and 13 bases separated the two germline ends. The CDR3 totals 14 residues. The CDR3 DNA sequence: TGTGCCAGCACCCCGGGGGTTTTTAATTCACCCCTCCACTTT. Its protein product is CASTPGVFNSPLHF.

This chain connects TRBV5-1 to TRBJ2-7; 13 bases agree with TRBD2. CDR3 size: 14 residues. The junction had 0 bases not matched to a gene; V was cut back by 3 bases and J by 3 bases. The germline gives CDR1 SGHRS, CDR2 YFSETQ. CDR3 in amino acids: CASSWTSGGYEQYF. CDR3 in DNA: TGCGCCAGCAGCTGGACTAGCGGGGGCTACGAGCAGTACTTC. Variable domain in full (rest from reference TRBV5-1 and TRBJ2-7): KAGVTQTPRYLIKTRGQQVTLSCSPISGHRSVSWYQQTPGQGLQFLFEYFSETQRNKGNFPGRFSGRQFSNSRSEMNVSTLELGDSALYLCASSWTSGGYEQYFGPGTRLTVT.

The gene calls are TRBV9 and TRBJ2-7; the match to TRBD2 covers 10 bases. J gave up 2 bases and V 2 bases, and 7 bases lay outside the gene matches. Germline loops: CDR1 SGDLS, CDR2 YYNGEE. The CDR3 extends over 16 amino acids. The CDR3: CASSVTSAGGAYEQYF. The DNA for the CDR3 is TGTGCCAGCAGCGTCACCTCAGCGGGGGGGGCCTACGAGCAGTACTTC. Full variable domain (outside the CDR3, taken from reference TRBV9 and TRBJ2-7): DSGVTQTPKHLITATGQRVTLRCSPRSGDLSVYWYQQSLDQGLQFLIQYYNGEERAKGNILERFSAQQFPDLHSELNLSSLELGDSALYFCASSVTSAGGAYEQYFGPGTRLTVT.

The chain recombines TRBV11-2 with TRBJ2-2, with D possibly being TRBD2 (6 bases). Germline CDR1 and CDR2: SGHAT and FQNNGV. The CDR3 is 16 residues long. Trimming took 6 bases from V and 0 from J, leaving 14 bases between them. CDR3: CASRSIGGTNTGELFF. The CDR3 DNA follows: TGTGCCAGCAGATCGATCGGGGGAACGAACACCGGGGAGCTGTTTTTT.

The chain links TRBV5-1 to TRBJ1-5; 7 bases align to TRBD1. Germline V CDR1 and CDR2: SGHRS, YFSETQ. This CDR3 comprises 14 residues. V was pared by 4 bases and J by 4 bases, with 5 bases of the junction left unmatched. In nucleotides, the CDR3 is TGCGCCAGCAGCCTAGGACAGGAGAATCAGCCCCAGCATTTT. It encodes CASSLGQENQPQHF.

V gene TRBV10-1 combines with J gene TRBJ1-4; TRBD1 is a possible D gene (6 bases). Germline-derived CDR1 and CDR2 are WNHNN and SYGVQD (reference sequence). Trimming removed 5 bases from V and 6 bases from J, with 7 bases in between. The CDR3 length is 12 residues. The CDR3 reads CASSSGDEKLFF. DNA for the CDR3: TGCGCCAGCAGTTCAGGGGATGAAAAACTGTTTTTT.

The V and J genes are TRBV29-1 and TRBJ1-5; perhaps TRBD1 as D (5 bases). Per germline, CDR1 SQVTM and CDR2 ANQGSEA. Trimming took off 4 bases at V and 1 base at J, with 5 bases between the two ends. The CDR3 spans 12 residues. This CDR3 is CSVGTSNQPQHF. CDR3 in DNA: TGCAGCGTTGGGACAAGCAATCAGCCCCAGCATTTT.

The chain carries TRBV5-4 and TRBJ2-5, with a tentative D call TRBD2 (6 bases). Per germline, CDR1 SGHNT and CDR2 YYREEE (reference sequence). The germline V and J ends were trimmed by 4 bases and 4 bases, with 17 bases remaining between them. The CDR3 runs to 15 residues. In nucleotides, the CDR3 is TGTGCCAGCAGCCCGCCTGGAGGGTGGGGAGAGACCCAGTACTTC. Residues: CASSPPGGWGETQYF. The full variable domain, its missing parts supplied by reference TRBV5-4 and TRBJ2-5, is ETGVTQSPTHLIKTRGQQVTLRCSSQSGHNTVSWYQQALGQGPQFIFQYYREEENGRGNFPPRFSGLQFPNYSSELNVNALELDDSALYLCASSPPGGWGETQYFGPGTRLLVL.

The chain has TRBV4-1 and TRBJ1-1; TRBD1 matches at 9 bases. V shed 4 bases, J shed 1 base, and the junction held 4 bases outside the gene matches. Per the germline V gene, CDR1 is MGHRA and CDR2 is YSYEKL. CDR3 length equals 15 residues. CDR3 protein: CASSRDRGENTEAFF. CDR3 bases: TGCGCCAGCAGCCGAGACAGGGGGGAGAACACTGAAGCTTTCTTT.

The CDR3 protein is CASSTTDSYGYTF. DNA for the CDR3: TGTGCCAGCAGCACGACCGACAGCTATGGCTACACCTTC. The chain recombines TRBV5-8 with TRBJ1-2; weak D call: TRBD1 (5 bases). The CDR3 has 13 residues. V lost 4 bases, J lost 4 bases, and 11 bases lay in between. CDR1 is SGHTS, CDR2 YDEGEE, per germline.

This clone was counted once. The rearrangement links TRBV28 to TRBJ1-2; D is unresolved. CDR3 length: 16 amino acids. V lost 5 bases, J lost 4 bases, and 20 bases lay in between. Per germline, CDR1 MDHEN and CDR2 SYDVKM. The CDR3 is CASSHTPDGKIYGYTF. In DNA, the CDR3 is TGTGCCAGCAGTCACACCCCGGACGGGAAAATCTATGGCTACACCTTC.